This T cell receptor beta chain appears in the sequencing data of a study of cytomegalovirus exposure and HLA in healthy donors (dated by TCRdb to the late 2010s). For the study in its entirety: According to a later analysis, the roughly 130 validation repertoires were produced on the same platform as the roughly 700 repertoires of the first cohort. The study was designed to test whether signatures of past pathogen exposure could be identified by cataloging public T cell receptors. Along with the approximately 700-subject first cohort, a separate validation cohort of about 110 different subjects was used. To predict cytomegalovirus infection status, the study brought together high-throughput TCR immunosequencing, statistical association of individual TCRs with disease status, and machine learning.

The donors belonged to the validation cohort of approximately 130 subjects, which was separate from the roughly 700-subject first cohort. The protocol used for the library was the immunoSEQ multiplex PCR assay. The authors' pipeline ran thus. A statistical classification framework was built to diagnose cytomegalovirus status from the catalog of TCR beta chain sequences. In TCRdb, the immuneACCESS table is reduced to in-frame sequences with V and J assigned. These tables do not hold every clone; where another copy was compared, an unresolved V gene accounts for under half, and the others remain unexplained. The V and J calls and the clone size are those of that table, but D and trimming were determined from the DNA. The sample yields 100,000 to 150,000 clones; just under 95% were counted once. The top ten hold over 1% of the sample. To note about this clone: Its recognized antigen is unknown. Base quality data are lacking; no much larger clone is found one base away.

What the work shows at the level of the full study, not this receptor alone: Most TCR sequences were observed very rarely across donors, whereas some public TCRs were present in many individuals. Three of the identified cytomegalovirus-associated TCR beta chains were confirmed in vitro to be specific for cytomegalovirus antigens. The authors suggested that the approach could potentially be generalized to other disease states and immunological phenotypes. A later analysis lacked HLA typing for the validation cohort, so it scored co-occurrence in that cohort across all 110 or so repertoires. A later analysis found that TCRs clustered in the first cohort also tended to co-occur in the approximately 120 validation repertoires, with approximately 95% of cluster scores above 0. The study gave a list of over 150 TCR beta chains associated with cytomegalovirus. Cytomegalovirus status was reported to be diagnosed by the classifier with high specificity and sensitivity in both the original and validation cohorts.

The sequence came from a woman aged 18 to 35 in good health and CMV-seronegative. The sample was PBMCs.

The CDR3 sequence is CASSFPRQNNEQFF. The DNA sequence reads TGTGCCAGCAGTTTTCCCCGACAGAACAATGAGCAGTTCTTC. This sequence uses TRBV28 and TRBJ2-1; perhaps TRBD1 is the D gene, with 5 bases matching. V drops 3 bases and J drops 5 bases, leaving 11 bases in between. From the germline V gene, CDR1 is MDHEN and CDR2 is SYDVKM. Including cysteine and phenylalanine, the CDR3 has 14 amino acids. Left in the record is the CDR3 DNA by itself, 42 bases read in frame from the first base.